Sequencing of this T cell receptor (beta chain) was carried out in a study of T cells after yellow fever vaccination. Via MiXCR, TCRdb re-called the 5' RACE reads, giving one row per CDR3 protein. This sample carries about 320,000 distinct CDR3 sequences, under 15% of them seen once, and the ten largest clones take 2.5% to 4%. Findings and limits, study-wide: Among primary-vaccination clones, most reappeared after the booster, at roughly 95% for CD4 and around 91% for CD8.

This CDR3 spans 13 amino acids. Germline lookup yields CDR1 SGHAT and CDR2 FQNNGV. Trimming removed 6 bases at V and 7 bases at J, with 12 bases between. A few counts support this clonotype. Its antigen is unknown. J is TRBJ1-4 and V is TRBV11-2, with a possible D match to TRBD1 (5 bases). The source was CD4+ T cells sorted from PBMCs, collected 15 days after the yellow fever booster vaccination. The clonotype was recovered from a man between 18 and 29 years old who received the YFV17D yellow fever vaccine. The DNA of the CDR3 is TGTGCCAGCAGATTCGGGGGAACTGAAAAACTGTTTTTT. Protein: CASRFGGTEKLFF. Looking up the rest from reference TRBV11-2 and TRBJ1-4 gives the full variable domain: EAGVAQSPRYKIIEKRQSVAFWCNPISGHATLYWYQQILGQGPKLLIQFQNNGVVDDSQLPKDRFSAERLKGVDSTLKIQPAKLEDSAVYLCASRFGGTEKLFFGSGTQLSVL.